The T cell receptor beta chain described here comes from a study of blood T cell repertoires in COVID-19 (dated by TCRdb to about 2020). General notes on the study: Samples from collaborators originated in the United States, Italy and Spain and spanned both the acute and convalescent phases of COVID-19. HLA class I and class II types, where available, came from metadata supplied by the sample provider rather than from assay-based typing. A de-identified subject ID, COVID-19 status, age in years and sex were almost always included in the sample metadata. The repertoires were made available in a free public database intended to serve as a resource for research on the immune response to SARS-CoV-2. Subjects who had been exposed to COVID-19, were actively infected with it, or had recovered from it provided the deeply sampled blood TCRbeta repertoires that made up the dataset. The samples were drawn from the first 160 participants of the ongoing ImmuneRACE study and from 950 to 1,500 subjects provided by 6 global collaborators. The prospective study material was composed of cDNA or gDNA derived from T cells, B-cell-depleted T cells, or PBMCs.

What the study reported, not specific to this receptor: Clinical and demographic metadata were provided uncurated, with the amount varying by source and participant.

A distance of 12 bases separates the germline ends of V and J, which lose 9 bases and 0 bases respectively. Reading the germline V gene gives CDR1 SGHNT and CDR2 YENEEA. From cysteine to phenylalanine, the CDR3 is 14 amino acids long. The DNA shown is the 42-base CDR3, in frame from base 1. TCRbeta CDR3 regions were amplified from genomic DNA by means of the immunoSEQ Assay, a bias-controlled multiplex PCR. In the source study's methods: The number of nucleated cells in each sample was estimated by amplification of reference gene primers within the assay. Sequence reads were collapsed and filtered to measure the absolute abundance of every unique TCRbeta CDR3 rearrangement. For each sample, productive Simpson clonality was calculated as the square root of Simpson's diversity index across productive rearrangements. TCRdb carries this immuneACCESS record with in-frame sequences only. Its versions omit some clonotypes, under half of them owing to an unresolved V gene in the studies checked, with the rest unexplained. V, J and clone size reflect that table, while D and trimming were determined from the DNA. The sample table contains under 500,000 clones; only one count was recorded for roughly 89% of them. The ten largest clones take up roughly 4% of the sample.

Comments on this clone: It has no known antigen specificity. There are no base qualities to consult, and no much larger clone falls within one base.

The collaborating institutions used their own protocols to collect whole blood in K2EDTA tubes. For TCRbeta analysis, collaborators shipped samples as frozen whole blood, isolated PBMCs, or DNA extracted from either of those sample types. The clonotype was recovered from a woman in her 30s with acute or convalescent COVID-19. The sequencing sample was made of peripheral blood. Rearrangement joined TRBV11-3 to TRBJ1-5; TRBD1 could be the D gene, as 5 bases match. This receptor carries the CDR3 CARPGEYSNQPQHF. The bases are TGTGCCAGGCCGGGGGAATATAGCAATCAGCCCCAGCATTTT.